These T cell receptor beta chains were read from a single sample in a study of T cell repertoires in cytomegalovirus infection. TCRdb re-analysed the reads in MiXCR, keeping a single row per CDR3 protein. Of approximately 240,000 distinct CDR3 sequences detected, roughly an eighth appear once; the ten largest clones hold 1.5% to 2%. The specimen sequenced was PBMCs. The receptors were sampled from a human donor in good health (CMV status not recorded). Some clones in this sample may be carry-over from other donors' samples. The CDR3 runs from the conserved cysteine through the conserved F or W. Fields, in order: CDR3 protein, CDR3 DNA, J gene, V gene, clone size, D gene, CDR3 length. The D gene is left open where the match is weak. The listing skips clone size in some rows; elsewhere it reads once, few, many or a size class.

CDR3: CASSSPRGMGSPLHF
DNA: TGTGCCAGCAGCTCGCCGAGGGGAATGGGGTCACCCCTCCACTTT
J: TRBJ1-6
V: TRBV7-6
size: many
D: .
length: 15

CDR3: CSARIPGLPYEQYF
DNA: TGCAGTGCTAGGATCCCCGGACTACCCTACGAGCAGTACTTC
J: TRBJ2-7
V: TRBV20-1
size: few
D: .
length: 14

CDR3: CASSPPGVGATEAFF
DNA: TGTGCCAGCAGTCCACCCGGGGTCGGGGCCACTGAAGCTTTCTTT
J: TRBJ1-1
V: TRBV6-2/TRBV6-3
size: .
D: .
length: 15

CDR3: CASSETGTDGELFF
DNA: TGTGCCAGCAGCGAGACGGGGACGGACGGGGAGCTGTTTTTT
J: TRBJ2-2
V: TRBV9
size: few
D: .
length: 14

CDR3: CASSLAGNTDTQYF
DNA: TGTGCCAGCAGCTTAGCAGGGAACACAGATACGCAGTATTTT
J: TRBJ2-3
V: TRBV7-2
size: many
D: .
length: 14

CDR3: CASSPLGGNSPLHF
DNA: TGTGCCAGCAGCCCATTGGGAGGGAATTCACCCCTCCACTTT
J: TRBJ1-6
V: TRBV7-3
size: many
D: .
length: 14

CDR3: CASSSAVNQPQHF
DNA: TGTGCCAGCAGCTCGGCTGTAAATCAGCCCCAGCATTTT
J: TRBJ1-5
V: TRBV14
size: .
D: .
length: 13

CDR3: CSVGQLSTDTQYF
DNA: TGCAGCGTTGGACAGCTCAGCACAGATACGCAGTATTTT
J: TRBJ2-3
V: TRBV29-1
size: .
D: .
length: 13

CDR3: CASSHRARNQPQHF
DNA: TGTGCCAGTAGCCACCGGGCCCGCAATCAGCCCCAGCATTTT
J: TRBJ1-5
V: TRBV19
size: many
D: .
length: 14

CDR3: CASSQDVFNSPLHF
DNA: TGTGCCAGCAGCCAAGACGTGTTTAATTCACCCCTCCACTTT
J: TRBJ1-6
V: TRBV14
size: few
D: .
length: 14

CDR3: CASSLVAGAGTGELFF
DNA: TGTGCCAGCAGCTTAGTGGCGGGGGCGGGCACCGGGGAGCTGTTTTTT
J: TRBJ2-2
V: TRBV11-2
size: few
D: .
length: 16

CDR3: CASRSTVTYGDTQYF
DNA: TGTGCCAGCAGGTCCACAGTTACATACGGAGATACGCAGTATTTT
J: TRBJ2-3
V: TRBV6-2/TRBV6-3
size: .
D: .
length: 15

CDR3: CASSPGLAEGSYEQYF
DNA: TGTGCCAGCAGCCCGGGACTAGCGGAGGGAAGCTACGAGCAGTACTTC
J: TRBJ2-7
V: TRBV7-6
size: many
D: TRBD2
length: 16

CDR3: CSAPVQGVDQPQHF
DNA: TGCAGTGCTCCCGTACAGGGCGTAGATCAGCCCCAGCATTTT
J: TRBJ1-5
V: TRBV20-1
size: few
D: .
length: 14

CDR3: CASSSPGGGLQETQYF
DNA: TGTGCCAGCAGCTCCCCCGGCGGGGGGCTACAAGAGACCCAGTACTTC
J: TRBJ2-5
V: TRBV11-1
size: many
D: TRBD2
length: 16

CDR3: CASSSPPGYRRTDTQYF
DNA: TGTGCCAGCAGTTCCCCACCCGGTTACAGAAGGACAGATACGCAGTATTTT
J: TRBJ2-3
V: TRBV28
size: many
D: .
length: 17

CDR3: CASSTPQETQYF
DNA: TGTGCCAGTAGTACCCCTCAAGAGACCCAGTACTTC
J: TRBJ2-5
V: TRBV19
size: many
D: .
length: 12

CDR3: CASSPTGGKWDTQYF
DNA: TGTGCCAGCAGCCCGACAGGGGGTAAATGGGATACGCAGTATTTT
J: TRBJ2-3
V: TRBV7-2
size: many
D: TRBD1
length: 15

CDR3: CASSWETDTSYNEQFF
DNA: TGTGCCAGCAGCTGGGAGACCGATACCTCCTACAATGAGCAGTTCTTC
J: TRBJ2-1
V: TRBV5-5
size: many
D: .
length: 16